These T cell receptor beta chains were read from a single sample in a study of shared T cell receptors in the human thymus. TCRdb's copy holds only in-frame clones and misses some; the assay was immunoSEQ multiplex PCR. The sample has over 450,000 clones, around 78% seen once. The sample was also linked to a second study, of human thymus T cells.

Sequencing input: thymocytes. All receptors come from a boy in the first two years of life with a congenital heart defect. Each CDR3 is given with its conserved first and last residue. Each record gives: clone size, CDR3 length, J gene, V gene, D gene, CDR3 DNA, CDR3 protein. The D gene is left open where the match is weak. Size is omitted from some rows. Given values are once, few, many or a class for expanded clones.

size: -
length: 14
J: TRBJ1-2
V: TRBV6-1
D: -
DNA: TGTGCCAGCACCTTAGGGGCGGCGAACTATGGCTACACCTTC
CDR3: CASTLGAANYGYTF

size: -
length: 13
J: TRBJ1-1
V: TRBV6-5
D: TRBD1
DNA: TGTGCCAGCAGTTACGGCCGGACAGGGGCGGCTTTCTTT
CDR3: CASSYGRTGAAFF

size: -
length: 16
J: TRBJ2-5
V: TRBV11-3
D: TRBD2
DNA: TGTGCCAGCAGCCGGGCGAGCGGGAGGGCAGGGGAGACCCAGTACTTC
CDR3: CASSRASGRAGETQYF

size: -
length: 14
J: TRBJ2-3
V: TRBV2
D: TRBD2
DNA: TGTGCCAGCAGTGCATCTGGGGGGGGAGATACGCAGTATTTT
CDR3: CASSASGGGDTQYF

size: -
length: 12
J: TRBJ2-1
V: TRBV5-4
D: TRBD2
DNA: TGTGCCAGCAGCTTGGGTCCGGGAGGTCAGTTCTTC
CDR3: CASSLGPGGQFF

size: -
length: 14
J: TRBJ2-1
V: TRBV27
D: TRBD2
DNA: TGTGCCAGCAGTGGACTAGCGGGCCACAATGAGCAGTTCTTC
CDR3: CASSGLAGHNEQFF

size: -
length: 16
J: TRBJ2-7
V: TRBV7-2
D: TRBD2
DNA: TGTGCCAGCAGCGCCTGGGAGGGCAGTAGCTCCTACGAGCAGTACTTC
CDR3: CASSAWEGSSSYEQYF

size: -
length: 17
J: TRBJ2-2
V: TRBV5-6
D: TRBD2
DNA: TGTGCCAGCAGCTCCGGGACTAGCGGGAGGTCGGTCGGGGAGCTGTTTTTT
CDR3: CASSSGTSGRSVGELFF

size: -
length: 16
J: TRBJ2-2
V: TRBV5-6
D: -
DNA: TGTGCCAGCAGCTTGGAAGCGGTCCGGGACACCGGGGAGCTGTTTTTT
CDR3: CASSLEAVRDTGELFF

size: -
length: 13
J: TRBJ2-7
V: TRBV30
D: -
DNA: TGTGCCTGGAGTGTACCAGGGGTCCACGAGCAGTACTTC
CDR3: CAWSVPGVHEQYF

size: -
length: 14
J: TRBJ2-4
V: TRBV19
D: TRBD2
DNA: TGTGCCAGTAGTATTGTTGGGCTAGCGGGCCTTCAGTACTTC
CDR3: CASSIVGLAGLQYF

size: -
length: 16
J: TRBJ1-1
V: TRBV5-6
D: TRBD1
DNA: TGTGCCAGCAGCCTTAACGGACAGGGTAAGAACACTGAAGCTTTCTTT
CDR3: CASSLNGQGKNTEAFF

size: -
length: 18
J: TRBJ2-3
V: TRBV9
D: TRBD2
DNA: TGTGCCAGCAGCGTAGGAACCCTAGCGGGAGGCAGGGCAGATACGCAGTATTTT
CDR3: CASSVGTLAGGRADTQYF

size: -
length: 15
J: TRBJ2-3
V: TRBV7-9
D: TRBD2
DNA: TGTGCCAGCAGCTTAGAACTTAGCGGGAAGGCTACGCAGTATTTT
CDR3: CASSLELSGKATQYF

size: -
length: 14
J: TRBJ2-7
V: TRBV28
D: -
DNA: TGTGCCAGCAGGGTGGGCAGTCCCTCCTACGAGCAGTACTTC
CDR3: CASRVGSPSYEQYF

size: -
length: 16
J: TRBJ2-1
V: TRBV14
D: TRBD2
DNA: TGTGCCAGCAGCCACCCCCTAGCGGGAGCAGGTAATGAGCAGTTCTTC
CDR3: CASSHPLAGAGNEQFF

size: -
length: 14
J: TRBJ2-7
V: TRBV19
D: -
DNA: TGTGCCAGTAGTTCCCACTTCCCTCTCTACGAGCAGTACTTC
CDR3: CASSSHFPLYEQYF

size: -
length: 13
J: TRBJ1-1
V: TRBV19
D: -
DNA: TGTGCCAGTAGTACGAGTAGTATCACTGAAGCTTTCTTT
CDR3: CASSTSSITEAFF

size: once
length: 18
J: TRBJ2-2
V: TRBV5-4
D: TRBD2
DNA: TGTGCCAGCAGCTTGGGGACTAGCGGGAGTACGAACACCGGGGAGCTGTTTTTT
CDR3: CASSLGTSGSTNTGELFF

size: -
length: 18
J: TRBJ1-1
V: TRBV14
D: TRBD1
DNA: TGTGCCAGCAGCCAAGTGGGGAGGACAGGGACTCTAGCCCATGAAGCTTTCTTT
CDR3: CASSQVGRTGTLAHEAFF

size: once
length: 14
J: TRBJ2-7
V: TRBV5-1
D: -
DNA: TGCGCCAGCAGCCCGGGACCCAGGGCGGGGGAGCAGTACTTC
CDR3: CASSPGPRAGEQYF

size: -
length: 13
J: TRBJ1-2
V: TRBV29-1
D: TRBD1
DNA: TGCAGCGTTCGGGACAGGGCTAACTATGGCTACACCTTC
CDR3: CSVRDRANYGYTF

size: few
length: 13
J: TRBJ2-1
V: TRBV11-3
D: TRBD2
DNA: TGTGCCACCTCAAGCGGGACCTACAATGAGCAGTTCTTC
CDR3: CATSSGTYNEQFF

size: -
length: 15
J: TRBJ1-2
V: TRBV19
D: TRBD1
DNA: TGTGCCAGTAGTATTCGACAGGGTACTGGCTATGGCTACACCTTC
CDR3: CASSIRQGTGYGYTF

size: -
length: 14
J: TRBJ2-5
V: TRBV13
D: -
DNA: TGTGCCAGCAGCTTAGGACAGACCCAAGAGACCCAGTACTTC
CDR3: CASSLGQTQETQYF

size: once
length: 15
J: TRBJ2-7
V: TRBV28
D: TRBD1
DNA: TGTGCCAGCAGTTTAGACAGGGGGCCCCGCTACGAGCAGTACTTC
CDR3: CASSLDRGPRYEQYF

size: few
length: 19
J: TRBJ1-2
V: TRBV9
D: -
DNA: TGTGCCAGCAGCCGTAGCATTTACGGGGGTTTCAATTGGGGCTATGGCTACACCTTC
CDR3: CASSRSIYGGFNWGYGYTF

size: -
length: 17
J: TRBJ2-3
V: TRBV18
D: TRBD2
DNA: TGTGCCAGCTCACCAGAACGGACTAGCGGGAGCACAGATACGCAGTATTTT
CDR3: CASSPERTSGSTDTQYF

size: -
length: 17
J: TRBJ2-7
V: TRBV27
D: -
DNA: TGTGCCAGCAGACCAGAGCCAAACAGACATAAGACCTACGAGCAGTACTTC
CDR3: CASRPEPNRHKTYEQYF

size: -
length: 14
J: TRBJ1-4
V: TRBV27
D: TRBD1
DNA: TGTGCCAGCAGGAACCGACAGGGCTACGAAAAACTGTTTTTT
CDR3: CASRNRQGYEKLFF

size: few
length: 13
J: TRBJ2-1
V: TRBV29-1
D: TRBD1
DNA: TGCAGCGTCGCCAGGGGGCGCGAGGATGAGCAGTTCTTC
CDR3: CSVARGREDEQFF

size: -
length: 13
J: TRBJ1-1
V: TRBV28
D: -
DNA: TGTGCCAGCAGACTATACCCGAACACTGAAGCTTTCTTT
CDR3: CASRLYPNTEAFF

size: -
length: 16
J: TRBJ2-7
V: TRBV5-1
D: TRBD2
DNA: TGCGCCAGCAGCTTCGAGAGGGCTAGCGGAACCTACGAGCAGTACTTC
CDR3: CASSFERASGTYEQYF

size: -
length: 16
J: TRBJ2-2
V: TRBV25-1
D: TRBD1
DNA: TGTGCCAGCAGTGAATGGGGACAGAAGAACACCGGGGAGCTGTTTTTT
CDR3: CASSEWGQKNTGELFF

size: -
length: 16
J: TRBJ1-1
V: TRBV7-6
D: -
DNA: TGTGCCAGCAGGGGACTAGACAGGCCAGTGAACACTGAAGCTTTCTTT
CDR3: CASRGLDRPVNTEAFF

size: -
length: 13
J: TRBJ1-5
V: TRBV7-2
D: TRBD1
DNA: TGTGCCAGCAGCGCGGACAGGGGCCAGCCCCAGCATTTT
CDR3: CASSADRGQPQHF

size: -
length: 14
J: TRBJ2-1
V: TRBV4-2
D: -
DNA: TGTGCCAGCAGCCAAGATGCAGGGGACAATGAGCAGTTCTTC
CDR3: CASSQDAGDNEQFF

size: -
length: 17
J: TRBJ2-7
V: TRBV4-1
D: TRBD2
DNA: TGCGCCAGCAGCCAAGTCCTGGTGGGAGGGCCGTTTTACGAGCAGTACTTC
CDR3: CASSQVLVGGPFYEQYF

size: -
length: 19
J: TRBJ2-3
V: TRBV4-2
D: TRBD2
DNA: TGTGCCAGCAGCCAAGATTATGCGGTAGCGGGAGGGCGCACAGATACGCAGTATTTT
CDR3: CASSQDYAVAGGRTDTQYF

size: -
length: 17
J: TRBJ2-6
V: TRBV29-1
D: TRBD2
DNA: TGCAGCGTTGAAACTATTAGCGGGAGATCTGGGGCCAACGTCCTGACTTTC
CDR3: CSVETISGRSGANVLTF

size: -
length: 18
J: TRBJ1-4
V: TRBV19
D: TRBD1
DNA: TGTGCCAGTACTTATGTCGGACAGGGGGCGGCGACTAATGAAAAACTGTTTTTT
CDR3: CASTYVGQGAATNEKLFF

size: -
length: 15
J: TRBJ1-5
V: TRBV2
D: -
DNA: TGTGCCAGCAGTTTACAGGGCGGGGGAGGTCAGCCCCAGCATTTT
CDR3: CASSLQGGGGQPQHF

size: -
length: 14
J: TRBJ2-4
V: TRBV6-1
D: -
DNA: TGTGCCAGCAGCCCTCGGGAAGCCAAAAACATTCAGTACTTC
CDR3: CASSPREAKNIQYF

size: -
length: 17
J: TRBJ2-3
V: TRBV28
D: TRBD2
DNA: TGTGCCAGCAGTCCAGGGACTAGCGGGAGTCGGGCAGATACGCAGTATTTT
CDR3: CASSPGTSGSRADTQYF

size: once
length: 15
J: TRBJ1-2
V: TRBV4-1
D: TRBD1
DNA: TGCGCCAGCAGCCAAGATATCACAGGGGGCTATGGCTACACCTTC
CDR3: CASSQDITGGYGYTF

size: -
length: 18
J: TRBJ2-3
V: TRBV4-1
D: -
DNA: TGCGCCAGCAGCCAAGGTGAAGAACGAGGACCGGCTAGCGAAACGCAGTATTTT
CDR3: CASSQGEERGPASETQYF

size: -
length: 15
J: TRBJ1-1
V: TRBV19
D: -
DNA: TGTGCCAGTAGTATGAGTAGTGACAGCTACACTGAAGCTTTCTTT
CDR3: CASSMSSDSYTEAFF

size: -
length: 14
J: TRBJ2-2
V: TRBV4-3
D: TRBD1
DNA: TGCGCCAGCAGCGAAAGGACAGGGTTCGGGGAGCTGTTTTTT
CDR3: CASSERTGFGELFF

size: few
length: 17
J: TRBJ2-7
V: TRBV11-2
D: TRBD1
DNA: TGTGCCAGCAGCCAACGAAAGTCCGGGACAGCGCACTACGAGCAGTACTTC
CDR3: CASSQRKSGTAHYEQYF

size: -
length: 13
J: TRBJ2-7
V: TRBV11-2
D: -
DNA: TGTGCCAGCAGCCCTCGGCGGTCCTACGAGCAGTACTTC
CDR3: CASSPRRSYEQYF

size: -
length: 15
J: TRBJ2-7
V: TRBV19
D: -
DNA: TGTGCCAGTAGTATAGTAGCTGACTACTCCTACGAGCAGTACTTC
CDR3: CASSIVADYSYEQYF

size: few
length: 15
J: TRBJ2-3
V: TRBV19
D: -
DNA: TGTGCCAGTACGTTCGCAGGGGGGCGCACAGATACGCAGTATTTT
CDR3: CASTFAGGRTDTQYF

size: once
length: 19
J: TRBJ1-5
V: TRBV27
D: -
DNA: TGTGCCAGCAGTTTATCGAAGGCAAGGGGCCTTCTGAACAATCAGCCCCAGCATTTT
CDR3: CASSLSKARGLLNNQPQHF

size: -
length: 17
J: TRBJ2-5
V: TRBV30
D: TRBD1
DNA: TGTGCCTGGAGTGTACTGGGGACAGGGGAGATTTGGGAGACCCAGTACTTC
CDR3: CAWSVLGTGEIWETQYF

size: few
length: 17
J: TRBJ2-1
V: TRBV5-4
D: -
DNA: TGTGCCAGCAGCAACCCCTACACAGGGAGGGAACACAATGAGCAGTTCTTC
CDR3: CASSNPYTGREHNEQFF

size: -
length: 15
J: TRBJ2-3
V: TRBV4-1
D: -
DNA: TGCGCCAGCAGCCAGTGGCCGGAGACGGCAGATACGCAGTATTTT
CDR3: CASSQWPETADTQYF

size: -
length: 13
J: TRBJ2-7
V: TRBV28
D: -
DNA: TGTGCCAGCAGTTTGGACTCATCCTACGAGCAGTACTTC
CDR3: CASSLDSSYEQYF